This TCR beta chain was observed in a study of T cells after posttransplantation cyclophosphamide (dated by TCRdb to 2016 to 2017). About the full investigation: Using TRB sequencing, the study followed how the T cell repertoire reconstituted after myeloablative bone marrow transplantation in which posttransplantation cyclophosphamide served as GVHD prophylaxis. Antigen receptor sequencing covered samples from approximately 38 PTCy-treated patients and some 15 of their related bone marrow donors. TRB sequencing was performed on blood from all 30 or so PTCy patients with 1-year posttransplant specimens. In 3 patients, TRB sequencing was also performed on up to 3 more blood samples taken 2 to 5.2 years after transplant, and in several patients, pretransplant blood was also TRB-sequenced. TRA and TRB clonality were tightly correlated in 9 samples, so subsequent TCR analyses focused on TRB only. Public TRB sequences were checked against a database of over 3,500 sequences associated with responses to pathogens, tumor antigens, self-antigens and alloantigens. General findings and caveats noted by the study authors: Across roughly 48 patients, TRB clonality was highly associated with recipient CMV seropositivity and CMV reactivation, and diversity in PTCy patients was similar to diversity in CNI/methotrexate controls. The TRB repertoires of T cells infiltrating skin or the GI tract showed only limited overlap with the TRB repertoires found in blood. Donor-recipient similarity was low at 1-2 months but increased during the first year, and donor CD8+ memory clones often dominated later blood repertoires.

With regard to this clone: The specificity of this receptor is unknown. Base quality data are lacking; no much larger clone is found one base away.

Genomic DNA was the input for TRB sequencing, which was run either with the immunoSEQ assay at survey resolution or with the hsTCRB kit. The original pipeline was this. Initial read processing used immunoSEQ software, and repertoire analyses used the LymphoSeq R package. Clonality was computed as 1 minus normalized Shannon entropy; Gini coefficient was also calculated for each TRB dataset. To infer phenotypes in unsorted samples, TRB sequences from sorted subsets of the recipient or donor were mapped onto the unsorted samples of the same recipient. The table comes from immuneACCESS by way of TCRdb, which keeps in-frame sequences with V and J called. Part of the clones is missing from these tables; in studies checked, under half for an unresolved V gene and the rest for unknown reasons. Clonal size and the V and J genes are those of that table, whereas D and trimming came from the DNA. The sample profile shows about 36,000 clones; around 80% of them were found once. Roughly 8.1% of the sample rests with the top ten.

CDR1 SGHTA and CDR2 FQGNSA are derived from the germline V gene. Between the V and J ends, shortened by 8 bases and 6 bases respectively, the junction contains 16 bases. The CDR3, cysteine through phenylalanine, is 14 amino acids long. Kept here is only the CDR3 DNA, which spans 42 bases and is read in frame from base 1. The treatment or condition label corresponds to: high-dose cyclophosphamide on days +3 and +4 as single-agent GVHD prophylaxis. Patients in the PTCy group got busulfan and fludarabine conditioning, a marrow graft from a related or unrelated donor, and cyclophosphamide on days +3 and +4. PTCy-treated patients came from a prospective multi-institutional clinical trial. Mononuclear cells from peripheral blood and bone marrow were separated by Ficoll-Hypaque density centrifugation and then cryopreserved. CD4+ and CD8+ T cells, including naive and memory subsets, were sorted by FACS using a FACSAria II.

The sequence was collected from a female patient aged 40-49 years who received an allogeneic stem cell transplant from a related donor, was CMV-positive, and had no GVHD. Where a transplant has occurred, the graft donor may have supplied some of the T cells. The chain is made from TRBV7-2 and TRBJ2-2, with TRBD1 tentatively as D gene (6 bases match). The sample was CD4+ T cells sorted from blood, taken roughly 250 weeks after a stem cell transplant with posttransplant cyclophosphamide. The nucleotide sequence is TGTGCCAGCTCCCCCGGGACATTGGCCGGGGAGCTGTTTTTT. Its protein product is CASSPGTLAGELFF.